The rows below give T cell receptor beta chains drawn from one sample of a study of T cell responses to AZD1222 COVID-19 vaccine. Method: immunoSEQ multiplex PCR; TCRdb's copy keeps in-frame clones and lacks some. The data show around 66,000 clones, approximately 85% seen once. The sequenced sample was peripheral blood, obtained on day 0 of MenACWY control vaccination. The receptors here all came from an adult in good health. Each CDR3 is given without its conserved first and last residue. The order of the fields is J gene, V gene, CDR3 protein.

>TRBJ1-2|TRBV30
AWMHGYGYT
>TRBJ2-5|TRBV28
ASSLWGREGETQY
>TRBJ2-1|TRBV18
ASSQGGSEQF
>TRBJ1-1|TRBV28
ASSPAGKTEAF
>TRBJ2-3|TRBV5-1
ASSLGSMGDTQY
>TRBJ2-7|TRBV5-4
ASSLGREGYEQY
>TRBJ2-5|TRBV5-1
ASSFQGAGETQY
>TRBJ1-1|TRBV4-3
ASSQEVVGGQHGNGDTEAF
>TRBJ1-1|TRBV18
ASSPDPTGDTEAF
>TRBJ1-6|TRBV5-5
ASSRVDNSPLH